This TCR beta chain is from a study of shared clonotypes between healthy human individuals. Study-wide results and limits: It was only blood that was sampled, and tissue repertoires likely differ.

Germline CDR1 and CDR2: SNHLY and FYNNEI. V lost 4 bases and J lost 1, with 11 bases in between. The CDR3 runs to 15 residues. The assay was immunoSEQ multiplex PCR, and TCRdb's table has in-frame clones only and misses some. The data hold some 2,000,000 clones, with 90% to 97% observed a single time. Worth noting for this clone: Its specificity is not known.

This clonotype was sampled from a man younger than 35 in good health. The sample taken for sequencing was naive CD4+ T cells sorted from blood. The subset is: CD45RA+ positively selected. J is TRBJ2-4 and V is TRBV2; D is unclear. The CDR3 reads CASSGLTFAKNIQYF. The CDR3 DNA sequence: TGTGCCAGCAGTGGCCTGACATTCGCCAAAAACATTCAGTACTTC.